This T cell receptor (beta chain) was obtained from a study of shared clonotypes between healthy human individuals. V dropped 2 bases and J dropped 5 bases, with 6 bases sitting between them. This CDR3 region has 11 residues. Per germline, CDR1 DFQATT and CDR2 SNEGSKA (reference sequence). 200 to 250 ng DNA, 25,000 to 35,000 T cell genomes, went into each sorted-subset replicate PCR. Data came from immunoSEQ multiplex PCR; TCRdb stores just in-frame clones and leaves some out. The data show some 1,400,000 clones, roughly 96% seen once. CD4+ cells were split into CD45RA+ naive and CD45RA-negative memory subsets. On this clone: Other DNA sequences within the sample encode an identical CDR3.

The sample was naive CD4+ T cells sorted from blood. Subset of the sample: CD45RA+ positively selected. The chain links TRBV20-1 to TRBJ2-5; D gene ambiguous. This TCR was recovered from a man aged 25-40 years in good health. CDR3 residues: CSARPGETQYF. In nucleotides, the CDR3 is TGCAGTGCTAGACCCGGGGAGACCCAGTACTTC.